This T cell receptor beta chain was sequenced in a study of cytomegalovirus exposure and HLA in healthy donors. Regarding the study as a whole: The study recorded over 150 TCR beta chains that were cytomegalovirus-associated. Rarity held for most TCR sequences, but there were some public TCRs that occurred in many donors.

The donors were members of the approximately 120-subject validation cohort (separate from the approximately 670-subject first cohort). About this clone itself: Its antigen is undetermined.

This CDR3 region has 16 residues. Germline assignment: CDR1 SGHAT and CDR2 FQNNGV. The V and J ends lost 4 bases and 4 bases, in that order; junction bases with no gene match: 9. The table came from immunoSEQ multiplex PCR; TCRdb's copy has only in-frame clones and leaves some out. The table shows about 84,000 clones, with about nine tenths occurring only once. V usage is TRBV11-2 and J usage is TRBJ1-2, with TRBD1 identical over 10 bases. Material: PBMCs. The receptor comes from a man younger than 40 in good health and CMV-seronegative. Written as DNA, the CDR3 is TGTGCCAGCAGCTCGAATGGGGACAGGGGCCTCTATGGCTACACCTTC. Its translation is CASSSNGDRGLYGYTF.